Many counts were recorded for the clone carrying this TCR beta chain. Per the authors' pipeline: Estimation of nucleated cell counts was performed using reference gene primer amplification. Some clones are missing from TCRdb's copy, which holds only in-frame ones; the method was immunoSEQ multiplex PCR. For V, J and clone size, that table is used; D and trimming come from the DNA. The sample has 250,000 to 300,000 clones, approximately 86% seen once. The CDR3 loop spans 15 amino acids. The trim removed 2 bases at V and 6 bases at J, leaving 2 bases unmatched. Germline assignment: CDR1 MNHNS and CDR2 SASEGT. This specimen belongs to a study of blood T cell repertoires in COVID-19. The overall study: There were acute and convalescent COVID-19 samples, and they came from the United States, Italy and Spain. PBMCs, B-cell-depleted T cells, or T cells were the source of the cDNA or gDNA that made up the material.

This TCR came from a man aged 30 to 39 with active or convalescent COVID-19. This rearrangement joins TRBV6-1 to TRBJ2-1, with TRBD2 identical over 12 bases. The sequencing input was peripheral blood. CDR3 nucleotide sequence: TGTGCCAGCAGTGAACTAGCGGGGGGGTTCAATGAGCAGTTCTTC. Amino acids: CASSELAGGFNEQFF.